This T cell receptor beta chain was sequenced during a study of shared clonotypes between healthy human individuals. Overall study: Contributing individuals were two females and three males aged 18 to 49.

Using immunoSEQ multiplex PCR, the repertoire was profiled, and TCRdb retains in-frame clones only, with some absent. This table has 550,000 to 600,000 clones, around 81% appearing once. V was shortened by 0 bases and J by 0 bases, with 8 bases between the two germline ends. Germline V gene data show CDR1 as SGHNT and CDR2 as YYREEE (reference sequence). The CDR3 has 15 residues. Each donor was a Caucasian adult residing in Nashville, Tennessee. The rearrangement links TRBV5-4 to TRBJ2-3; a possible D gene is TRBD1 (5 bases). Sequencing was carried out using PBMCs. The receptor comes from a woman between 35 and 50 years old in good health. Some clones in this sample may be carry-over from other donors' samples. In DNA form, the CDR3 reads TGTGCCAGCAGCTTGGTGACAGCTAGCACAGATACGCAGTATTTT. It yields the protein CASSLVTASTDTQYF. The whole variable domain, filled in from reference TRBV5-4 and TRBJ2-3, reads ETGVTQSPTHLIKTRGQQVTLRCSSQSGHNTVSWYQQALGQGPQFIFQYYREEENGRGNFPPRFSGLQFPNYSSELNVNALELDDSALYLCASSLVTASTDTQYFGPGTRLTVL.